Presented here are 18 T cell receptor beta chains from one specimen sequenced in a study of blood T cell repertoires in COVID-19. Sequenced by immunoSEQ multiplex PCR; TCRdb stores in-frame clones only, minus some. The sample has 470,000 or so clones, around nine tenths seen once; the top ten hold just under 2%. The sequenced sample consisted of PBMCs or T cells enriched from blood (not recorded which). Receptors originate from a woman between 18 and 29 years old with acute COVID-19.

The rearrangement joins TRBV7-9 to TRBJ2-7; unclear D gene. The germline V and J ends were trimmed by 3 bases and 5 bases, with 11 bases remaining between them. The CDR3 is 13 residues long. CDR1 and CDR2 (germline): SEHNR, FQNEAQ (reference sequence). CDR3 DNA sequence: TGTGCCAGCAGCTTTTCCGAGGTGGACGAGCAGTACTTC. This codes for CASSFSEVDEQYF.

The V and J genes are TRBV5-4 and TRBJ2-7; TRBD1 might be the D (6 bases). There are 14 residues in the CDR3. The germline V and J ends were trimmed by 4 bases and 2 bases, with 13 bases remaining between them. Germline V gene sequence: CDR1 SGHNT, CDR2 YYREEE (reference sequence). The CDR3 here is CASSPKDSAYEQYF. The CDR3 bases are TGTGCCAGCAGCCCAAAGGACAGTGCCTACGAGCAGTACTTC.

This clone was observed a single time. J is TRBJ1-6 and V is TRBV4-1; D is undetermined. This CDR3 has 15 residues. Germline lookup yields CDR1 MGHRA and CDR2 YSYEKL. V was pared by 4 bases and J by 1 base, with 8 bases between. CDR3 region: CASSRTGSYNSPLHF. In nucleotides, the CDR3 is TGCGCCAGCAGCCGTACCGGTTCCTATAATTCACCCCTCCACTTT.

As DNA, the CDR3 is TGTGCCAGCAGCCTACAGGGGGCCTACGAGCAGTACTTC. It yields the protein CASSLQGAYEQYF. This chain joins TRBV7-2 and TRBJ2-7, with 8 bases fitting TRBD1. The V gene's germline CDR1 is SGHTA and CDR2 FQGNSA. The CDR3 is 13 residues long. With V trimmed by 5 bases and J by 2 bases, 2 bases remained unmatched.

The count of this clone is one. V gene TRBV18 combines with J gene TRBJ2-1; TRBD2 matches 9 bases. The CDR3 runs to 14 residues. The germline V gene encodes CDR1 KGHSH and CDR2 LQKENI. Trimming cost V 2 bases and J 8 bases; bases outside gene matches: 4. The CDR3 loop is CASSPGTSSDEQFF. Here the CDR3 DNA reads TGTGCCAGCTCACCAGGGACTAGCAGCGATGAGCAGTTCTTC.

CDR3: CASIGRVDTGELFF. DNA for the CDR3: TGTGCCAGTATAGGCAGGGTCGACACCGGGGAGCTGTTTTTT. The chain has TRBV19 and TRBJ2-2; maybe TRBD1 (5 bases). The germline V and J ends were trimmed by 7 bases and 3 bases, with 12 bases remaining between them. This CDR3 has 14 residues. Germline CDR1 LNHDA, CDR2 SQIVND (reference sequence).

The rearrangement joins TRBV7-9 to TRBJ2-1; 7 bases line up with TRBD1. Looked up from germline, CDR1 is SEHNR and CDR2 is FQNEAQ (reference sequence). The CDR3 totals 15 residues. J lost 4 bases, V lost 6 bases, and 9 bases had no gene match. The DNA for the CDR3 is TGTGCCAGCAGTCCGCCGGGACAGCCGTACAATGAGCAGTTCTTC. Its translation is CASSPPGQPYNEQFF.

This chain uses TRBV7-3 with TRBJ1-1, with D perhaps TRBD1 (6 bases). V lost 1 base and J 4 bases, leaving 7 bases between the germline ends. Germline CDR1 reads SGHTA; CDR2 reads FQGTGA. CDR3 length equals 13 residues. CDR3 in amino acids: CASSLKTGTEAFF. CDR3 nucleotide sequence: TGTGCCAGCAGCTTAAAGACAGGCACTGAAGCTTTCTTT.

This clone was seen a few times. The J gene is TRBJ2-7, the V gene TRBV7-9, with 11 bases fitting TRBD2. Trimming removed 5 bases from V and 6 bases from J; junction bases left unmatched: 9. Germline V gene data show CDR1 as SEHNR and CDR2 as FQNEAQ (reference sequence). The CDR3 has 15 residues. The CDR3 protein is CASSPGTSGFIEQYF. The CDR3 DNA sequence: TGTGCCAGCAGCCCAGGGACTAGCGGATTCATCGAGCAGTACTTC.

This chain links TRBV7-6 with TRBJ2-2; TRBD2 aligns across 8 bases. Looked up from germline, CDR1 is SGHVS and CDR2 is FNYEAQ. V was pared by 1 base and J by 2 bases, with 3 bases of the junction left unmatched. CDR3 length: 16 residues. This chain's CDR3 is CASSLETSDNTGELFF. CDR3 nucleotides: TGTGCCAGCAGCTTAGAGACTAGCGATAACACCGGGGAGCTGTTTTTT.

V gene TRBV3-1 (or the pseudogene TRBV3-2) combines with J gene TRBJ1-2; no firm D call. Germline V gives CDR1 LGHDT, CDR2 YNNKEL (reference sequence). Trimming removed 2 bases from V and 8 bases from J, with 18 bases in between. This CDR3 spans 15 amino acids. Here the CDR3 reads CASSQLQQLPSGYTF. CDR3 nucleotides: TGTGCCAGCAGCCAACTCCAACAGCTTCCCTCGGGCTACACCTTC.

The chain uses TRBV28 and TRBJ2-7; TRBD2 matches at 12 bases. This CDR3 comprises 16 residues. Looked up from germline, CDR1 is MDHEN and CDR2 is SYDVKM. V shed 2 bases, J shed 3 bases, and the junction held 5 bases outside the gene matches. The DNA for the CDR3 is TGTGCCAGCAGTTTAGGGCTAGCGGGGGGGCTCTACGAGCAGTACTTC. Amino acid sequence: CASSLGLAGGLYEQYF. The variable domain in full, completed from reference TRBV28 and TRBJ2-7, reads DVKVTQSSRYLVKRTGEKVFLECVQDMDHENMFWYRQDPGLGLRLIYFSYDVKMKEKGDIPEGYSVSREKKERFSLILESASTNQTSMYLCASSLGLAGGLYEQYFGPGTRLTVT.

The J gene is TRBJ2-7, the V gene TRBV2; 7 bases align to TRBD1. This CDR3 region has 17 residues. V lost 6 bases to trimming and J lost 7 bases; unmatched junction nucleotides: 21. Germline V gene data show CDR1 as SNHLY and CDR2 as FYNNEI. The CDR3 region has the DNA TGTGCCAGCAGCCGACAGGGTTTACAGCAGGCTCCTACGGAGCAGTACTTC. This codes for CASSRQGLQQAPTEQYF.

The chain couples TRBV9 to TRBJ1-2, with no clear D. CDR3 length equals 12 residues. CDR1 and CDR2 (germline): SGDLS, YYNGEE. Trimming stripped 3 bases from V and 0 bases from J, with 3 bases between. CDR3 residues: CASSDSNYGYTF. Here the CDR3 DNA reads TGTGCCAGCAGCGACTCTAACTATGGCTACACCTTC.

This clone is a singleton in its sample. The chain recombines TRBV6-5 with TRBJ2-7, with TRBD2 as a possible D gene (6 bases). Trimming left V 10 bases short and J 3 bases short, with 13 bases between. CDR3 length equals 12 residues. CDR1 is MNHEY, CDR2 SVGAGI, per germline. CDR3 sequence: CAIGTYDYEQYF. The CDR3 nucleotides are TGTGCCATCGGGACTTACGACTACGAGCAGTACTTC.

In this sample, this clone turned up once. The chain joins TRBV4-1 to TRBJ2-7, with TRBD1 identical over 7 bases. CDR3 size: 15 residues. Germline V gene sequence: CDR1 MGHRA, CDR2 YSYEKL. J gave up 3 bases and V 0 bases, and 5 bases lay outside the gene matches. CDR3 in amino acids: CASSQDPTGFYEQYF. In DNA, the CDR3 is TGCGCCAGCAGCCAAGACCCGACAGGGTTCTACGAGCAGTACTTC.

The chain carries TRBV6-2 or TRBV6-3 and TRBJ1-6; 11 bases are a match to TRBD1. V was clipped by 2 bases and J by 10 bases; unmatched bases: 10. Germline V gene sequence: CDR1 MNHEY, CDR2 SVGEGT. The CDR3 totals 17 residues. Here the CDR3 DNA reads TGTGCCAGCAGTTACACCGGACAGGGGGCCGTGTGGTCACCCCTCCACTTT. It yields the protein CASSYTGQGAVWSPLHF.

The J gene is TRBJ1-1, the V gene TRBV11-2; D gene ambiguous. Looked up from germline, CDR1 is SGHAT and CDR2 is FQNNGV. Trimming cost V 5 bases and J 8 bases, with 21 bases left between them. This CDR3 is built from 15 residues. The CDR3 nucleotides read TGTGCCAGCAGCCCCCTGCGGAGGTCGGGCCGGGAAGCTTTCTTT. It translates to CASSPLRRSGREAFF.